The clone carrying this T cell receptor (beta chain) was seen only a few times. This sample is drawn from a study of identical twins. Through template switching, a universal primer site was introduced, and the cDNA contained unique molecular identifiers. MiXCR, applied by TCRdb to the 5' RACE reads, yields one record per CDR3 protein. There are a few hundred thousand distinct CDR3 sequences in the sample; roughly 24% occur only once, and approximately 2.9% lies in the top ten. V was cut by 6 bases and J by 6 bases, with 12 bases left in between. The length of the CDR3 is 13 residues. CDR1 and CDR2 from the germline V gene are MNHNY and SVGAGI (reference sequence). The sample was also reused in another study, on T cells expressing NK-cell markers. That work contributes: The authors sequenced eight donors, of whom seven were HCMV-seropositive and one was seronegative. Unclear, still, was the HCMV specificity of the expanded NKG2C+ T cell clones.

This clonotype was obtained from a woman between 18 and 30 years old in good health. The sample comprised CD4+ T cells sorted from blood. V and J are TRBV6-6 and TRBJ2-1, with TRBD2 as a possible D gene (5 bases). The CDR3 nucleotides are TGTGCCAGCAGCGAACCTGGGAGCAATGAGCAGTTCTTC. It is translated as CASSEPGSNEQFF.